The 20 T cell receptor beta chains in this list originate from one sample, sequenced in a study of blood T cells in healthy people across ages. Using a J-beta primer mix together with a sample-barcoded 5' primer, a second PCR was run for roughly 6 to 12 cycles. TCRdb re-derived calls from the 5' RACE reads in MiXCR, one entry per CDR3 protein. Of approximately 940,000 distinct CDR3 sequences listed, about 48% were seen once; the top ten hold around an eighth. Sequencing input: blood. Receptor source: a young man in good health.

This sequence joins TRBV21-1 and TRBJ1-5; the D call of TRBD1 is as the table states it, not checked on the DNA. TRBV21-1 is given as a pseudogene. CDR3 length: 16 amino acids. DNA for the CDR3: TGTGCCAGCAGCAATGAACGGGACAGGGCTCCTCAGCCCCAGCATTTT. It codes for CASSNERDRAPQPQHF.

V usage is TRBV18 and J usage is TRBJ2-1, with 12 bases matching TRBD2. J lost 8 bases, V lost 1 base, and 3 bases had no gene match. The germline V gene encodes CDR1 KGHSH and CDR2 LQKENI. This CDR3 is 15 amino acids long. CDR3 sequence (DNA): TGTGCCAGCTCACCACTTACTAGCGGGGGGTATGAGCAGTTCTTC. Amino acids: CASSPLTSGGYEQFF. The entire variable domain, with the rest obtained from reference TRBV18 and TRBJ2-1, is as follows: NAGVMQNPRHLVRRRGQEARLRCSPMKGHSHVYWYRQLPEEGLKFMVYLQKENIIDESGMPKERFSAEFPKEGPSILRIQQVVRGDSAAYFCASSPLTSGGYEQFFGPGTRLTVL.

The chain recombines TRBV5-1 with TRBJ2-1; 7 bases map to TRBD1. J gave up 5 bases and V 1 base, and 6 bases lay outside the gene matches. The CDR3 totals 15 residues. The germline gives CDR1 SGHRS, CDR2 YFSETQ. For the CDR3, the DNA is TGCGCCAGCAGCTTGATGGGACAGAGAGACAATGAGCAGTTCTTC. Translation: CASSLMGQRDNEQFF.

This clonotype came up a few times. This chain connects TRBV2 to TRBJ1-2; the match to TRBD1 covers 8 bases. The ends lost 3 bases at V and 4 bases at J; junction bases unmatched: 4. This CDR3 spans 14 amino acids. CDR1 and CDR2 from the germline V gene are SNHLY and FYNNEI. The CDR3 DNA sequence: TGTGCCAGCAGTGAGACGACAGGGGCCTATGGCTACACCTTC. This sequence encodes CASSETTGAYGYTF.

The rearrangement uses TRBV29-1 and TRBJ2-1; weak D call: TRBD2 (5 bases). The CDR3 sequence is 14 residues long. Trimming left V 5 bases short and J 10 bases short, with 21 bases between. The germline gives CDR1 SQVTM, CDR2 ANQGSEA. The CDR3 loop is CSVQPSGREVEQFF. DNA of the CDR3: TGCAGCGTTCAGCCAAGCGGACGGGAAGTGGAGCAGTTCTTC.

This clonotype was observed a handful of times. The rearrangement links TRBV12-3 or TRBV12-4 to TRBJ2-7, with TRBD2 matching 8 bases. J gave up 0 bases and V 3 bases, and 4 bases lay outside the gene matches. This CDR3 has 15 residues. As DNA, the CDR3 is TGTGCCAGCAGTTTCGGGGGGGCCGGCTCCTACGAGCAGTACTTC. This gives the protein CASSFGGAGSYEQYF.

At least ten counts were recorded for this clonotype. This sequence joins TRBV20-1 and TRBJ1-5; 9 bases are shared with TRBD1. This CDR3 comprises 16 residues. The V segment lost 0 bases and the J segment 1 base; nucleotides outside the gene matches: 4. CDR1 is DFQATT, CDR2 SNEGSKA, per germline (reference sequence). CDR3 residues: CSARDGTGTSNQPQHF. Written as DNA, the CDR3 is TGCAGTGCTAGAGATGGGACAGGGACGAGCAATCAGCCCCAGCATTTT.

The chain combines TRBV28 with TRBJ1-5, with a weak D call TRBD1 (6 bases). V lost 2 bases and J 4 bases, leaving 12 bases between the germline ends. Germline lookup yields CDR1 MDHEN and CDR2 SYDVKM. The CDR3 length is 15 residues. The CDR3 region is CASSLGQWANQPQHF. The CDR3 DNA reads TGTGCCAGCAGTTTAGGACAGTGGGCGAATCAGCCCCAGCATTTT.

The chain is built from TRBV19 and TRBJ2-3; no reliable D call. This CDR3 has 16 residues. The V end lost 5 bases, the J end lost 3 bases, and 18 bases lay between the germline ends. Germline V lookup: CDR1 LNHDA, CDR2 SQIVND (reference sequence). DNA of the CDR3: TGTGCCAGTAGTCCCCAGTGGGGTTTTGCTACAGATACGCAGTATTTT. Its translation is CASSPQWGFATDTQYF.

As DNA, the CDR3 is TGTGCCAGCAGCTCACGGCCTTCGGGCGAAGCACTTCGGCCCCAGCATTTT. Amino acid sequence: CASSSRPSGEALRPQHF. The chain employs TRBV7-8 and TRBJ1-5; D ambiguous. With 4 bases removed from V and 9 bases from J, the gap between germline ends came to 25 bases. The germline gives CDR1 SGHVS, CDR2 FQNEAQ. The CDR3 extends over 17 amino acids.

The chain links TRBV6-6 to TRBJ2-5; D is perhaps TRBD2 (6 bases). The J call may be in error: the DNA end matches TRBJ2-7 better. Germline V gene sequence: CDR1 MNHNY, CDR2 SVGAGI (reference sequence). The CDR3 length is 15 residues. CDR3 loop: CASSYSKSGVYEQYF. As DNA, the CDR3 is TGTGCCAGCAGTTACTCGAAGTCGGGAGTTTACGAGCAGTACTTC.

There are a few counts of this clonotype. The CDR3 is CSARDRGSGETQYF. The CDR3 nucleotides are TGCAGTGCTAGAGATCGAGGATCGGGGGAGACCCAGTACTTC. The V gene is TRBV20-1, the J gene TRBJ2-5; TRBD2 is a possible D gene (5 bases). V lost 0 bases, J lost 5 bases, and 13 bases lay in between. Germline V gene lookup returns CDR1 DFQATT and CDR2 SNEGSKA (reference sequence). The CDR3 is made up of 14 amino acids.

Of note for this clonotype: This may stem from a read error, because a much larger clone lies one nucleotide away. The chain couples TRBV4-3 to TRBJ2-7, with 12 bases aligning to TRBD1. The V and J ends lost 4 bases and 4 bases, in that order; junction bases with no gene match: 11. Germline V gene data show CDR1 as LGHNA and CDR2 as YSLEER. There are 17 residues in the CDR3. In DNA form, the CDR3 reads TGCGCCAGCAGCCGGACTGGGACAGGGGGCCTTAGGTACGAGCAGTACTTC. Translation: CASSRTGTGGLRYEQYF.

The chain uses TRBV4-1 and TRBJ1-4; the D is unclear. Germline CDR1 reads MGHRA; CDR2 reads YSYEKL. The germline V and J ends were trimmed by 4 bases and 2 bases, with 14 bases remaining between them. This CDR3 spans 16 amino acids. As DNA, the CDR3 is TGCGCCAGCAGCCTCACTTCCAGAGGGACTAATGAAAAACTGTTTTTT. It specifies CASSLTSRGTNEKLFF.

The chain uses TRBV29-1 and TRBJ2-1; 8 bases agree with TRBD2. CDR3 size: 12 residues. Germline V lookup: CDR1 SQVTM, CDR2 ANQGSEA. The trim removed 8 bases at V and 9 bases at J, leaving 9 bases unmatched. The DNA of the CDR3 is TGCAGCTTGGTCGGGGGGGCCGGTGAGCAGTTCTTC. Protein product: CSLVGGAGEQFF.

The J gene is TRBJ2-1, the V gene TRBV29-1, with a tentative D call TRBD1 (5 bases). Per germline, CDR1 SQVTM and CDR2 ANQGSEA. The ends were cut back, 4 bases at V and 8 bases at J, with 12 bases in the middle. CDR3 length: 12 residues. The CDR3 region is CSVGSGLHEQFF. The CDR3 coding sequence is TGCAGCGTTGGTTCAGGGTTGCATGAGCAGTTCTTC.

The chain uses TRBV9 and TRBJ2-5, with D perhaps TRBD1 (6 bases). This CDR3 is 16 amino acids long. Trimming cost V 0 bases and J 4 bases, with 16 bases left between them. Germline values: CDR1 SGDLS, CDR2 YYNGEE. DNA of the CDR3: TGTGCCAGCAGCGTAGGAAACACGGACAGACCAGAGACCCAGTACTTC. As protein: CASSVGNTDRPETQYF.

This rearrangement joins TRBV24-1 to TRBJ2-1; D could derive from TRBD1 or TRBD2 (5 bases each). Germline CDR1 and CDR2: KGHDR and SFDVKD. The CDR3 totals 16 residues. Trimming removed 3 bases from V and 3 bases from J, with 14 bases in between. The CDR3 sequence is CATSDGVGRDYNEQFF. The CDR3, as DNA: TGTGCCACCAGTGATGGAGTGGGACGGGACTACAATGAGCAGTTCTTC.

Only a few counts were recorded for this clonotype. The chain links TRBV7-2 to TRBJ1-6, with D possibly TRBD1 on 5 matching bases. Germline V gives CDR1 SGHTA, CDR2 FQGNSA. The CDR3 has 18 amino acids. The V end lost 5 bases, the J end lost 7 bases, and 24 bases lay between the germline ends. The DNA of the CDR3 is TGTGCCAGCAGCCCCCCGGGGGGGTCCCGTTTGGGGAATTCACCCCTCCACTTT. Its protein product is CASSPPGGSRLGNSPLHF.

This chain links TRBV6-4 with TRBJ2-7, with D possibly being TRBD1 or TRBD2 (5 bases each). Trimming cost V 10 bases and J 1 base, with 17 bases left between them. From germline, CDR1 is MRHNA and CDR2 SNTAGT. The CDR3 has 14 amino acids. CDR3 protein: CANPGPFKSYEQYF. DNA for the CDR3: TGTGCCAACCCGGGGCCCTTTAAATCCTACGAGCAGTACTTC.